The clone carrying this T cell receptor beta chain was found once. Clones were sequenced by immunoSEQ multiplex PCR, and TCRdb holds only the in-frame ones, with some missing. The table shows around 140,000 clones, with 80% to 95% occurring only once. The source of the sample is a study of control samples from healthy donors and cancer patients. The germline V and J ends were trimmed by 10 bases and 1 base, with 17 bases remaining between them. The CDR3 totals 15 residues. The germline V gene has CDR1 LNHDA and CDR2 SQIVND (reference sequence). The V gene is TRBV19, the J gene TRBJ1-5; the D is unclear. The TCR comes from a young man in good health. The sequencing sample was made of blood. CDR3 DNA sequence: TGTGCCACCAAAGTAACAAGTGCAAGCAATCAGCCCCAGCATTTT. Translated, it gives CATKVTSASNQPQHF. The variable domain in full, with the rest retrieved from reference TRBV19 and TRBJ1-5, is DGGITQSPKYLFRKEGQNVTLSCEQNLNHDAMYWYRQDPGQGLRLIYYSQIVNDFQKGDIAEGYSVSREKKESFPLTVTSAQKNPTAFYLCATKVTSASNQPQHFGDGTRLSIL.